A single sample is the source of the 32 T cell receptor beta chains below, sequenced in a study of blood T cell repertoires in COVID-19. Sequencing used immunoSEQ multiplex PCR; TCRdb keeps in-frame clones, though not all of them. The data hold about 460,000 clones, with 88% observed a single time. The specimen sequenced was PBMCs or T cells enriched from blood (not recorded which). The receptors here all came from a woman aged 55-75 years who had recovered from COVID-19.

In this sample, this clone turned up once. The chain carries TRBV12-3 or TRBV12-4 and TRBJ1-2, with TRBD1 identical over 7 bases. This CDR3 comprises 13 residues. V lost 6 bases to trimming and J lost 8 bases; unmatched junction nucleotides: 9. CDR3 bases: TGTGCCAGCAGGCCCGACAGGGTATCGGGCTACACCTTC. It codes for CASRPDRVSGYTF.

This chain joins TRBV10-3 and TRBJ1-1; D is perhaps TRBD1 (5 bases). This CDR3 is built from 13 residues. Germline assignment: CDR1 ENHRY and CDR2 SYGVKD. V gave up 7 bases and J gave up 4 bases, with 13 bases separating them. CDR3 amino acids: CAIKEEGPTEAFF. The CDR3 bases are TGTGCCATCAAGGAGGAGGGACCCACTGAAGCTTTCTTT.

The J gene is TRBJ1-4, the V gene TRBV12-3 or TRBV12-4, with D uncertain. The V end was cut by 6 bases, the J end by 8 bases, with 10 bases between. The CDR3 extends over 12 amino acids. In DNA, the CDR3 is TGTGCCAGCAGGTTGGCGGGAGAAAAACTGTTTTTT. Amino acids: CASRLAGEKLFF.

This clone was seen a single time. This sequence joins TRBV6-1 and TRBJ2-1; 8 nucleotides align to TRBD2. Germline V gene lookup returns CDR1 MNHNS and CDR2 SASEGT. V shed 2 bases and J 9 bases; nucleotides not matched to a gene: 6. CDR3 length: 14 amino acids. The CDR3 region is CASSESGLAVEQFF. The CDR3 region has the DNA TGTGCCAGCAGTGAATCAGGACTAGCCGTTGAGCAGTTCTTC.

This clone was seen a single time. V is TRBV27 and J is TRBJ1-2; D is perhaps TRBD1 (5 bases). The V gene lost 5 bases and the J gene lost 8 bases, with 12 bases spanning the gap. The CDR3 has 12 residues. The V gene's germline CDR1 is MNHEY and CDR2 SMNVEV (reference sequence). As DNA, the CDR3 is TGTGCCAGCAGTCCCCAGGGCCGGGGCTACACCTTC. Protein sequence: CASSPQGRGYTF.

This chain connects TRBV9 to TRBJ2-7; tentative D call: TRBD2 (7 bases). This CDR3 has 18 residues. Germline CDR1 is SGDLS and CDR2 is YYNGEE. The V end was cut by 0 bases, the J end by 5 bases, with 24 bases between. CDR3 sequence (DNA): TGTGCCAGCAGCGTAGACCCCACTGGGCGGGGGCGGGATGACGAGCAGTACTTC. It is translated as CASSVDPTGRGRDDEQYF.

CDR3 nucleotides: TGTGCCAGCTCCAGACAGGGTTGGCTCGAGCAGTACGTC. It specifies CASSRQGWLEQYV. The chain links TRBV12-3 or TRBV12-4 to TRBJ2-7; 7 nucleotides align to TRBD1. The CDR3 covers 13 residues. V gave up 8 bases and J gave up 6 bases; unmatched junction bases: 10.

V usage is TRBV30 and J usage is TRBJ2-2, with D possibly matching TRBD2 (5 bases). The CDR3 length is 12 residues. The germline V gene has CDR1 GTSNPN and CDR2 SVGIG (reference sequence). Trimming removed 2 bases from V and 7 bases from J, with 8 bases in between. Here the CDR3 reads CAWSRGVGELFF. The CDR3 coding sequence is TGTGCCTGGAGTCGGGGTGTCGGGGAGCTGTTTTTT.

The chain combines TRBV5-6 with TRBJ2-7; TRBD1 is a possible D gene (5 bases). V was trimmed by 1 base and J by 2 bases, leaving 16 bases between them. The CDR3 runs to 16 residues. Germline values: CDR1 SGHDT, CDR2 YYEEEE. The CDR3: CASSLRWWQGTYEQYF. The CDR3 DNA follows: TGTGCCAGCAGCTTGCGGTGGTGGCAGGGCACCTACGAGCAGTACTTC. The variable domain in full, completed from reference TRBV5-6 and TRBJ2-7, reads DAGVTQSPTHLIKTRGQQVTLRCSPKSGHDTVSWYQQALGQGPQFIFQYYEEEERQRGNFPDRFSGHQFPNYSSELNVNALLLGDSALYLCASSLRWWQGTYEQYFGPGTRLTVT.

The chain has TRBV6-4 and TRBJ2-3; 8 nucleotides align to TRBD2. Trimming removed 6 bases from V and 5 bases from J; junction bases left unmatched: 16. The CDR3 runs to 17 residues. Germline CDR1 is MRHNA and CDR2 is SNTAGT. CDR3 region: CASSLYYERGPGDTQYF. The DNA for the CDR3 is TGTGCCAGCAGCTTATATTATGAGCGGGGGCCCGGAGATACGCAGTATTTT.

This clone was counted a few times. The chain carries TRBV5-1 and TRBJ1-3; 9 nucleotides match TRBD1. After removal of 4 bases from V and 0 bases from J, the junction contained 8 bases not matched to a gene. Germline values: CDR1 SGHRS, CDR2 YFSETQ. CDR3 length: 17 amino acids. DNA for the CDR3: TGCGCCAGCAGCCCGGAGGGGACAGGGAACTCTGGAAACACCATATATTTT. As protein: CASSPEGTGNSGNTIYF.

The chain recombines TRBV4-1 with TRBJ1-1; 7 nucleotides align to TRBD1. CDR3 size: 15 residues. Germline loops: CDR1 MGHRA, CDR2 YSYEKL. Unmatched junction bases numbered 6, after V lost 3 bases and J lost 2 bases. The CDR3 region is CASSHLTGENTEAFF. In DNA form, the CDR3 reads TGCGCCAGCAGCCACCTTACAGGGGAAAACACTGAAGCTTTCTTT.

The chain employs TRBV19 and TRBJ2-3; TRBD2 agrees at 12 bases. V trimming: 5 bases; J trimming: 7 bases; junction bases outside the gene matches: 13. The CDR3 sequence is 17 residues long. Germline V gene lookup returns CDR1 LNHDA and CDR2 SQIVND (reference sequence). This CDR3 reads CASSPSSGGAFSHTQYF. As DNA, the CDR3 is TGTGCCAGTAGTCCCTCTAGCGGGGGGGCTTTTTCCCATACGCAGTATTTT.

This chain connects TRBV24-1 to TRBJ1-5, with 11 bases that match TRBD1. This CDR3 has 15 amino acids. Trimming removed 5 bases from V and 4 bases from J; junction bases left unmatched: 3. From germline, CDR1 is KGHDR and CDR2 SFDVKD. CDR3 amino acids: CATSGGQGVNQPQHF. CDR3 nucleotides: TGTGCCACCAGTGGGGGACAGGGGGTGAATCAGCCCCAGCATTTT.

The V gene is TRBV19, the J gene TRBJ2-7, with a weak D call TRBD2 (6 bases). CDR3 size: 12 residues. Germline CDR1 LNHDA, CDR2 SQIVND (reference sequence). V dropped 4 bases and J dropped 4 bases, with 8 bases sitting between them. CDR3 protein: CASSKSGYEQYF. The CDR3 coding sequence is TGTGCCAGTAGTAAGAGCGGGTACGAGCAGTACTTC.

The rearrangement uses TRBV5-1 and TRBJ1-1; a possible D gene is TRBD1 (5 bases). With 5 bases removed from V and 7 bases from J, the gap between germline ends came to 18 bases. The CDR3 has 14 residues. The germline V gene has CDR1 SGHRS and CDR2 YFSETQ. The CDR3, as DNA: TGCGCCAGCAGTCAGGGTTTGAGGTCTGATGAAGCTTTCTTT. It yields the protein CASSQGLRSDEAFF.

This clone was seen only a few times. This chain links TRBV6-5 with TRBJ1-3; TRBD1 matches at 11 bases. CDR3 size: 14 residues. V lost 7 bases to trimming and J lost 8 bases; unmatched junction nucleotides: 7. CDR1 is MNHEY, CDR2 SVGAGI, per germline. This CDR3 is CASKPGQGAYTIYF. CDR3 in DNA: TGTGCCAGCAAGCCCGGACAGGGGGCCTACACCATATATTTT.

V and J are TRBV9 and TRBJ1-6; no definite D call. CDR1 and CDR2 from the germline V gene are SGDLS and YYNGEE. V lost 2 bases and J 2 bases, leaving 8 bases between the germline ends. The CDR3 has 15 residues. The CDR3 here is CASSVSGTYNSPLHF. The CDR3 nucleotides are TGTGCCAGCAGCGTTTCGGGAACCTATAATTCACCCCTCCACTTT. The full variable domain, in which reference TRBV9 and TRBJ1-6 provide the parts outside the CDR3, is DSGVTQTPKHLITATGQRVTLRCSPRSGDLSVYWYQQSLDQGLQFLIQYYNGEERAKGNILERFSAQQFPDLHSELNLSSLELGDSALYFCASSVSGTYNSPLHFGNGTRLTVT.

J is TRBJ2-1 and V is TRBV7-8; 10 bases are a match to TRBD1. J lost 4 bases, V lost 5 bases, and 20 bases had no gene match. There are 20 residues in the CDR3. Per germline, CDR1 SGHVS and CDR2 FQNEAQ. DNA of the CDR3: TGTGCCAGCAGCCAAAGACAGGGGGCAGTACCCTCCCCTCGTTACAATGAGCAGTTCTTC. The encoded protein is CASSQRQGAVPSPRYNEQFF. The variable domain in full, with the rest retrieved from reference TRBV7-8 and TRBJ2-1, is GAGVSQSPRYKVAKRGQDVALRCDPISGHVSLFWYQQALGQGPEFLTYFQNEAQLDKSGLPSDRFFAERPEGSVSTLKIQRTQQEDSAVYLCASSQRQGAVPSPRYNEQFFGPGTRLTVL.

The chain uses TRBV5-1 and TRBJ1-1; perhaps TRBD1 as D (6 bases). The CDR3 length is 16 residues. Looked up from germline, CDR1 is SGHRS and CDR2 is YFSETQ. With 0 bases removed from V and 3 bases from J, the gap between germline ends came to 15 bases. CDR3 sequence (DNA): TGCGCCAGCAGCTTGGGTCCAGGGGCCGGTGACACTGAAGCTTTCTTT. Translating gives CASSLGPGAGDTEAFF. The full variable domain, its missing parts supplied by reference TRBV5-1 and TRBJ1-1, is KAGVTQTPRYLIKTRGQQVTLSCSPISGHRSVSWYQQTPGQGLQFLFEYFSETQRNKGNFPGRFSGRQFSNSRSEMNVSTLELGDSALYLCASSLGPGAGDTEAFFGQGTRLTVV.

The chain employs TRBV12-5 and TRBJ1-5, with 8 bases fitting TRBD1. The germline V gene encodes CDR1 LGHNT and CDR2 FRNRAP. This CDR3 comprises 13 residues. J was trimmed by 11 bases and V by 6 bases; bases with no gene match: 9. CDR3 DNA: TGTGCTAGTGGAGAGACAGGGGTAGAGGCCCAGCATTTT. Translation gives CASGETGVEAQHF.

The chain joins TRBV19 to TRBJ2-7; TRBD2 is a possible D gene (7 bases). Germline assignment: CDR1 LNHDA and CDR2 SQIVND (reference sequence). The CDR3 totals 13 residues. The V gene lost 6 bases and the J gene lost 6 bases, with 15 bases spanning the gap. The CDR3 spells CASRRAGAGEQYF. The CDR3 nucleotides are TGTGCCAGTAGACGCGCGGGGGCGGGCGAGCAGTACTTC.

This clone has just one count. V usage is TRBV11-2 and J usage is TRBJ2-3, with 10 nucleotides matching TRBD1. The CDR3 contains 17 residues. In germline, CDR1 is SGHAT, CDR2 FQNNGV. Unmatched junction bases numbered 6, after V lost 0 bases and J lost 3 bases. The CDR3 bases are TGTGCCAGCAGCTTAGATCGAAGACAGGGGGCGACAGATACGCAGTATTTT. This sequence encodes CASSLDRRQGATDTQYF.

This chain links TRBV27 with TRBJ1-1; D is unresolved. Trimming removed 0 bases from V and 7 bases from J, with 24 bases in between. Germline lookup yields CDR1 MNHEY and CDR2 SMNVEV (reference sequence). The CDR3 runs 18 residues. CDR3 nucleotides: TGTGCCAGCAGTTTATCGACCCCTCAACAGAGGGCGAGGGTTGAAGCTTTCTTT. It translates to CASSLSTPQQRARVEAFF.

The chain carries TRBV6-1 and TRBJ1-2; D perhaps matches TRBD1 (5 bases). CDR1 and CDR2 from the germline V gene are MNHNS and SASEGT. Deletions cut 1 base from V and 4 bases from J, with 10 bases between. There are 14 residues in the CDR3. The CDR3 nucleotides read TGTGCCAGCAGTGAAGTTGTCAGGGCCTATGGCTACACCTTC. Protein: CASSEVVRAYGYTF.

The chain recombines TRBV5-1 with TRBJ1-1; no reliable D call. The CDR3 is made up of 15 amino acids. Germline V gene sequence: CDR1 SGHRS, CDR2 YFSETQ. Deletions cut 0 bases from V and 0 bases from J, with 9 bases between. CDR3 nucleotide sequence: TGCGCCAGCAGCTTGGCCCAGAACCTGAACACTGAAGCTTTCTTT. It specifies CASSLAQNLNTEAFF.

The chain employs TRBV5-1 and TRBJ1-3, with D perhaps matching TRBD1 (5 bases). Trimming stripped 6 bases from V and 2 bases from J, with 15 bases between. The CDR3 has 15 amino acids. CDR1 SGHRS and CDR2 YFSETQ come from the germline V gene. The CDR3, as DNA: TGCGCCAGCACCCCGGTGGGGGGGGCTGGAAACACCATATATTTT. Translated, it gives CASTPVGGAGNTIYF.

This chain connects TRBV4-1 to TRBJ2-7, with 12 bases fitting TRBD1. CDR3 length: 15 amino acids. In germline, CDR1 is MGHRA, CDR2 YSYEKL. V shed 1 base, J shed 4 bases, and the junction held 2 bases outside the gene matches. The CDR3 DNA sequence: TGCGCCAGCAGCCAAGGGGACAGGGGGCGTTACGAGCAGTACTTC. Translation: CASSQGDRGRYEQYF.

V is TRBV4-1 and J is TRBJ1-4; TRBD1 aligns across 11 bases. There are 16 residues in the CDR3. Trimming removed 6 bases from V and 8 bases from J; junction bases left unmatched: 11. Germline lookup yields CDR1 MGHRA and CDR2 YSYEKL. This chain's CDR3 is CASRPGQGAMMEKLFF. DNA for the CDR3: TGCGCCAGCAGACCTGGACAGGGGGCGATGATGGAAAAACTGTTTTTT.

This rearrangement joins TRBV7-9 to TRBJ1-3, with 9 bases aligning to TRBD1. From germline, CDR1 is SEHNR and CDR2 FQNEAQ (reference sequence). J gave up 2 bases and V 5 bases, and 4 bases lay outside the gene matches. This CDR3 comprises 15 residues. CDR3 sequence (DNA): TGTGCCAGCAGCCTCCACAGGGGGCCTGGAAACACCATATATTTT. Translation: CASSLHRGPGNTIYF.

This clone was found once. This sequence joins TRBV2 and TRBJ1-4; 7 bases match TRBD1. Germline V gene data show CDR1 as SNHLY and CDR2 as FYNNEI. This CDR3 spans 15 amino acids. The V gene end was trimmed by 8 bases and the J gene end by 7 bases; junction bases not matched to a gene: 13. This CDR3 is CASRGEGGASEKLFF. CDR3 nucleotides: TGTGCCAGCCGAGGGGAAGGGGGCGCGAGTGAAAAACTGTTTTTT.

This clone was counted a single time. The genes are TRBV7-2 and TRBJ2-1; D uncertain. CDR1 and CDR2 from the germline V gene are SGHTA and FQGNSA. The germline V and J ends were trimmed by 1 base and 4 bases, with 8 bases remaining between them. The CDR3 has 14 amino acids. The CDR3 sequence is CASSLDGLYNEQFF. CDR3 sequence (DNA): TGTGCCAGCAGCTTAGATGGCTTGTACAATGAGCAGTTCTTC.